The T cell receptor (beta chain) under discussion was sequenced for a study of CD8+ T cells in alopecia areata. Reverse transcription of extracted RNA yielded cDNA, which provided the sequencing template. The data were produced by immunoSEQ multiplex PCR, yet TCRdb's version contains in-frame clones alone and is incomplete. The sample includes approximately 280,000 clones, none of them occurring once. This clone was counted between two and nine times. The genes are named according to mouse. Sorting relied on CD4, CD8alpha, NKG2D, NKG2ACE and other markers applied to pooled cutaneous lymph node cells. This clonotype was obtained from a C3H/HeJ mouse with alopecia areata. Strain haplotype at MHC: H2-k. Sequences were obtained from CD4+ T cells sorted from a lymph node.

The sequenced part of the CDR3 DNA is TGTGCCAGCGGTGATAACTGGGGGGACTAT. It translates to CASGDNWGDY. The entire CDR3 sequence reads CASGDNWGDYEQYF. The gene calls are TRBV13-2 and TRBJ2-7; 9 bases fit TRBD2. The CDR3 goes on 4 residues after the read ends, and that part is filled in from the germline J gene. The CDR3 has 14 amino acids. The germline V gene has CDR1 NNHNN and CDR2 SYGAGS (reference sequence). The junction had 2 bases not matched to a gene; V was cut back by 1 base and J by 3 bases.